These T cell receptor beta chains were read from a single sample in a study of blood T cell repertoires in COVID-19. TCRdb's copy holds only in-frame clones and misses some; the assay was immunoSEQ multiplex PCR. The sample lists about 160,000 clones; around 84% were seen once. The sample consisted of peripheral blood. The receptors stem from a human donor with acute or convalescent COVID-19. The donor label of this sample is uncertain. Each CDR3 is given with its conserved first and last residue. D genes are given only for firm matches. Clone size is shown for a subset of rows, as once, few, many or a class of expanded clone.

CASSQLPGGAYNEQFF	TGCGCCAGCAGCCAGCTCCCGGGGGGAGCCTACAATGAGCAGTTCTTC	TRBD2	TRBJ2-1	TRBV5-1	NA
CASMNGGIDNEQFF	TGTGCCAGCATGAATGGCGGAATAGACAATGAGCAGTTCTTC	NA	TRBJ2-1	TRBV11-3	NA
CAIGGGASTDTQYF	TGTGCCATCGGCGGCGGGGCTAGCACAGATACGCAGTATTTT	NA	TRBJ2-3	TRBV10-3	NA
CASSYGTTTNTGELFF	TGTGCCAGCAGCTATGGGACTACCACGAACACCGGGGAGCTGTTTTTT	TRBD2	TRBJ2-2	TRBV11-3	NA
CAISGTSATNNEQFF	TGTGCCATCAGCGGGACTAGCGCTACTAACAATGAGCAGTTCTTC	TRBD2	TRBJ2-1	TRBV10-3	once
CASSAGGTANQPQHF	TGTGCCAGCAGTGCCGGAGGCACAGCCAATCAGCCCCAGCATTTT	NA	TRBJ1-5	TRBV6-1	NA
CASSPRTQPQHF	TGTGCCAGCAGTCCCCGGACTCAACCCCAGCATTTT	NA	TRBJ1-5	TRBV6-2/TRBV6-3	NA
CASSFRPLSGANVLTF	TGTGCCAGCAGCTTCAGGCCGCTCTCTGGGGCCAACGTCCTGACTTTC	NA	TRBJ2-6	TRBV11-1	NA
CASRPTGNRNQPQHF	TGTGCCAGCAGGCCGACAGGGAATAGGAATCAGCCCCAGCATTTT	TRBD1	TRBJ1-5	TRBV6-5	NA
CASSLASAGTYGYTF	TGCGCCAGCAGCTTGGCCTCGGCAGGTACCTATGGCTACACCTTC	NA	TRBJ1-2	TRBV5-1	NA
CASGAQQGTEAFF	TGTGCCAGCGGAGCCCAACAGGGTACTGAAGCTTTCTTT	NA	TRBJ1-1	TRBV7-9	once
CASSPQGGARKNIQYF	TGTGCCAGCAGCCCGCAAGGAGGGGCCCGCAAAAACATTCAGTACTTC	NA	TRBJ2-4	TRBV3-1/TRBV3-2	NA
CASSGTSYETQYF	TGTGCCAGCTCAGGGACTAGCTACGAGACCCAGTACTTC	TRBD2	TRBJ2-5	TRBV18	once
CASSWTGDNQPQHF	TGCGCCAGCAGCTGGACAGGGGATAATCAGCCCCAGCATTTT	TRBD1	TRBJ1-5	TRBV5-1	NA
CASSFGTGANTEAFF	TGTGCCAGCAGCTTCGGGACAGGGGCGAACACTGAAGCTTTCTTT	TRBD1	TRBJ1-1	TRBV11-3	NA